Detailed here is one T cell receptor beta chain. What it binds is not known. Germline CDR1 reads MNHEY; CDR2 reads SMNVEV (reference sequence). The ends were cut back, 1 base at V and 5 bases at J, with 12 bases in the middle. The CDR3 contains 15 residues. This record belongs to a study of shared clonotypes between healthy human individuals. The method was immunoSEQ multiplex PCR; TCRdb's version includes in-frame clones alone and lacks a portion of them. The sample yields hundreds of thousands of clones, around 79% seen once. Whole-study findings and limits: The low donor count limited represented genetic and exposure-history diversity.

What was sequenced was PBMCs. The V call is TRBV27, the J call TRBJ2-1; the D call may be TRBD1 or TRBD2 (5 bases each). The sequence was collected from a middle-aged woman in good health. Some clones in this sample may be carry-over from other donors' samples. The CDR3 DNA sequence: TGTGCCAGCAGTTTATTTGGGACCCCTAACAATGAGCAGTTCTTC. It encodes CASSLFGTPNNEQFF.